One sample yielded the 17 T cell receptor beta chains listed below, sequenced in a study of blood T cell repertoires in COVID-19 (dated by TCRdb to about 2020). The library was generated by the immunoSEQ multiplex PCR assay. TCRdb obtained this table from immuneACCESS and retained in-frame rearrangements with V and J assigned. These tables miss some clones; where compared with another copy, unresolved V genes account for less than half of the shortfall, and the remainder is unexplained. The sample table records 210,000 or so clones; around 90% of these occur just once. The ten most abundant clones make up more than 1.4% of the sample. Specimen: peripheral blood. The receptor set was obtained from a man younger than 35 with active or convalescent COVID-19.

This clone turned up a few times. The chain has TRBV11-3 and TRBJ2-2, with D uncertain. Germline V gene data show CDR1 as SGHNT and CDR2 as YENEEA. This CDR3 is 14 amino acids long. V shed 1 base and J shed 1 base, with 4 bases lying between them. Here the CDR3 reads CASSLARNTGELFF. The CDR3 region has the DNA TGTGCCAGCAGCTTAGCCAGGAACACCGGGGAGCTGTTTTTT.

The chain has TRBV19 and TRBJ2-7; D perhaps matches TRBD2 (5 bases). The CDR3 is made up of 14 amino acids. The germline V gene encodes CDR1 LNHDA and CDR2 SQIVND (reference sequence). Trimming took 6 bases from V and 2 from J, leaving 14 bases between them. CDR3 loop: CASSRTRTTYEQYF. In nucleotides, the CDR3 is TGTGCCAGTAGCCGGACTCGCACAACCTACGAGCAGTACTTC.

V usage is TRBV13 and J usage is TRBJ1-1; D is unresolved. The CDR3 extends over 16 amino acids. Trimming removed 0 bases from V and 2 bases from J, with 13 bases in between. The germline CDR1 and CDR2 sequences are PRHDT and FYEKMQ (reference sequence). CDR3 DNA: TGTGCCAGCAGCTTAGGGGTTGGACGGGGAAACACTGAAGCTTTCTTT. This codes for CASSLGVGRGNTEAFF.

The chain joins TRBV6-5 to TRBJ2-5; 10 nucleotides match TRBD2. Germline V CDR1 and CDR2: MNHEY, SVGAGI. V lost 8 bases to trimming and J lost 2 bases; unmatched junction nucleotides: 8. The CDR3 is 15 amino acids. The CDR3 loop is CASRYGLAVQETQYF. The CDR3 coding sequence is TGTGCCAGCCGGTATGGACTAGCGGTGCAAGAGACCCAGTACTTC.

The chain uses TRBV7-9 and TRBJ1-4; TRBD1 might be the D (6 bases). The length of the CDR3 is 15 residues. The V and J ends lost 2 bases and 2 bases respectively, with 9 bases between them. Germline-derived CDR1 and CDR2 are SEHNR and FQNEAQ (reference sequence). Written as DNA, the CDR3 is TGTGCCAGCAGCTTATCCCAGGGGACTAATGAAAAACTGTTTTTT. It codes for CASSLSQGTNEKLFF.

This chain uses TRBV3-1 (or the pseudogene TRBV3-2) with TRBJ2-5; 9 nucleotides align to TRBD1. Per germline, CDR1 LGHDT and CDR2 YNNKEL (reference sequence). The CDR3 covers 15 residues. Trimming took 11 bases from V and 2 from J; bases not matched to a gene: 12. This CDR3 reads CAARLGTGRQETQYF. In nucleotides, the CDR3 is TGTGCCGCCCGATTAGGGACAGGGAGACAAGAGACCCAGTACTTC.

CDR3: CAWSMLGLAGEISYEQYF. The CDR3 DNA sequence: TGTGCCTGGAGTATGTTGGGACTAGCGGGAGAGATTTCCTACGAGCAGTACTTC. This chain uses TRBV30 with TRBJ2-7; 14 positions agree with TRBD2. The CDR3 sequence is 18 residues long. Per germline, CDR1 GTSNPN and CDR2 SVGIG (reference sequence). The V segment lost 2 bases and the J segment 1 base; nucleotides outside the gene matches: 10.

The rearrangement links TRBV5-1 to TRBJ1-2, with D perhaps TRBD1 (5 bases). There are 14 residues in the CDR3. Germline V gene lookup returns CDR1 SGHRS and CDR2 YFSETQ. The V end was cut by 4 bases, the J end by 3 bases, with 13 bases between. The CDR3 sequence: CASSAGTGDYGYTF. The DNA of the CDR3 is TGCGCCAGCAGCGCCGGGACTGGTGACTATGGCTACACCTTC.

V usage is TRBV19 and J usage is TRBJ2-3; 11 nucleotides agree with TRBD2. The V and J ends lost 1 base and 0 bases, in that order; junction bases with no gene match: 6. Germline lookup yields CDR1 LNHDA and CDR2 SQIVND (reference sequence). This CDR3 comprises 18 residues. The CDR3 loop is CASSIAGTSGVSTDTQYF. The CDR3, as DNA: TGTGCCAGTAGTATAGCCGGGACTAGCGGAGTGAGCACAGATACGCAGTATTTT.

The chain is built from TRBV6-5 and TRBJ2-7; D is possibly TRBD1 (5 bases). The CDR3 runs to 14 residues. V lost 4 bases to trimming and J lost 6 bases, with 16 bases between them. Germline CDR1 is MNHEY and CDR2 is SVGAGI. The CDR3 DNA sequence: TGTGCCAGCAGTTTGGGCCTTGGCAGGGTCGAGCAGTACTTC. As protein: CASSLGLGRVEQYF.

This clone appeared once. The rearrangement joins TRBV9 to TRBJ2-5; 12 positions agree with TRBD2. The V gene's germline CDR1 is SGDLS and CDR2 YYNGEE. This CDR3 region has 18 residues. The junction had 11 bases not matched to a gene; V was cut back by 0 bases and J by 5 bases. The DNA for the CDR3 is TGTGCCAGCAGCGTAGAATCCCGGACTAGCGGGATACGCGAGACCCAGTACTTC. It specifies CASSVESRTSGIRETQYF.

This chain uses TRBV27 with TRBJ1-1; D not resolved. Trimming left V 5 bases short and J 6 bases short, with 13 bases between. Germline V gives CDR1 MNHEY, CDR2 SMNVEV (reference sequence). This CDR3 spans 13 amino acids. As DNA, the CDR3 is TGTGCCAGCAGTAAATCGGGTGGCGCTGAAGCTTTCTTT. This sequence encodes CASSKSGGAEAFF.

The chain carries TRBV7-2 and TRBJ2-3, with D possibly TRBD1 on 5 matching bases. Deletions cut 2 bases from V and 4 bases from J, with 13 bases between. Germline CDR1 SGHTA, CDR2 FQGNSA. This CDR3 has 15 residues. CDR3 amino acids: CASSLRRAMSDTQYF. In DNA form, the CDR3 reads TGTGCCAGCAGCTTACGCAGGGCTATGTCAGATACGCAGTATTTT.

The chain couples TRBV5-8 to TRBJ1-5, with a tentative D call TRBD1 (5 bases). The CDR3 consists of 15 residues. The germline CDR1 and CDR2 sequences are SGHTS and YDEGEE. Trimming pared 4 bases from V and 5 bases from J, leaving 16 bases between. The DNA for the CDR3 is TGTGCCAGCAGCCGTCATTGGGGCGGCGATCAGCCCCAGCATTTT. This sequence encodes CASSRHWGGDQPQHF.

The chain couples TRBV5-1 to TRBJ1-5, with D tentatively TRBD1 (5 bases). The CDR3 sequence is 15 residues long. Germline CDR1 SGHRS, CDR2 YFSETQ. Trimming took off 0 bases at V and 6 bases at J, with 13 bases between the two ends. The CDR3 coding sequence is TGCGCCAGCAGCTTGGGGGGTGGGGCAGTTCAGCCCCAGCATTTT. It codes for CASSLGGGAVQPQHF.

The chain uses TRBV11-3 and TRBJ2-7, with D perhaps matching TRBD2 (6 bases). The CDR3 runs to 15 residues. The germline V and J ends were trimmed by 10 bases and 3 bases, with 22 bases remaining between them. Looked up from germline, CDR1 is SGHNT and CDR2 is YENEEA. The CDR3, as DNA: TGTGCCACCACGTATGGGGGGATTATAGTCTACGAGCAGTACTTC. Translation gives CATTYGGIIVYEQYF.

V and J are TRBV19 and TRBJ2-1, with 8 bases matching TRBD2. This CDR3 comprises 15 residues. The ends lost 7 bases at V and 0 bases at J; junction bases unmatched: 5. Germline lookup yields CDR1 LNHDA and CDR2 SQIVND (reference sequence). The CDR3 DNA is TGTGCCAGTACCCCAACTAGCGGCTCCTACAATGAGCAGTTCTTC. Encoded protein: CASTPTSGSYNEQFF.